One and the same sample provided the 17 T cell receptor beta chains below, sequenced in a study of T cells in localized non-small cell lung cancer. Profiling relied on immunoSEQ multiplex PCR, and the TCRdb table lists in-frame clones only, not all of them. Among around 25,000 clones listed, 89% were seen once. The sample in question was peripheral blood, obtained before any cancer treatment. These receptors were collected from a man between 40 and 70 years old with stage I squamous cell lung carcinoma.

This clone was recorded once. The chain carries TRBV7-3 and TRBJ2-1; the D is unclear. V was shortened by 4 bases and J by 5 bases, with 12 bases between the two germline ends. This CDR3 comprises 14 residues. Germline CDR1 SGHTA, CDR2 FQGTGA. DNA for the CDR3: TGTGCCAGCAGCTCAGACACGACGAACAATGAGCAGTTCTTC. Its translation: CASSSDTTNNEQFF.

The DNA of the CDR3 is TGTGCCAGCAGCCGGACAGACCAAGAGACCCAGTACTTC. This codes for CASSRTDQETQYF. The V and J genes are TRBV14 and TRBJ2-5; D is perhaps TRBD1 (6 bases). Germline CDR1 SGHDN, CDR2 FVKESK. V lost 4 bases and J 0 bases, leaving 6 bases between the germline ends. CDR3 length: 13 amino acids. Supplemented by reference TRBV14 and TRBJ2-5, the full variable domain reads EAGVTQFPSHSVIEKGQTVTLRCDPISGHDNLYWYRRVMGKEIKFLLHFVKESKQDESGMPNNRFLAERTGGTYSTLKVQPAELEDSGVYFCASSRTDQETQYFGPGTRLLVL.

This clone was counted once. The chain joins TRBV28 to TRBJ1-6; D not resolved. CDR3 length: 11 amino acids. Per germline, CDR1 MDHEN and CDR2 SYDVKM. V lost 6 bases to trimming and J lost 7 bases, with 4 bases between them. The CDR3 here is CASRLNSPLHF. The CDR3 region has the DNA TGTGCCAGCAGACTGAATTCACCCCTCCACTTT.

This chain links TRBV28 with TRBJ1-5; unclear D gene. Germline-derived CDR1 and CDR2 are MDHEN and SYDVKM. The germline V and J ends were trimmed by 8 bases and 7 bases, with 12 bases remaining between them. This CDR3 has 12 amino acids. The CDR3 DNA reads as TGTGCCAGCCGACCCCCTAACCAGCCCCAGCATTTT. Translating it yields CASRPPNQPQHF.

The chain employs TRBV4-1 and TRBJ2-7; 8 positions match TRBD1. J was trimmed by 2 bases and V by 3 bases; bases with no gene match: 18. This CDR3 contains 19 residues. Germline V gives CDR1 MGHRA, CDR2 YSYEKL. The CDR3 sequence is CASSHLLLGGLRGPYEQYF. CDR3 nucleotides: TGCGCCAGCAGCCACCTCTTGCTGGGGGGACTCAGGGGGCCCTACGAGCAGTACTTC.

The chain has TRBV19 and TRBJ2-2; D call uncertain. CDR3 size: 11 residues. From germline, CDR1 is LNHDA and CDR2 SQIVND (reference sequence). V was trimmed by 5 bases and J by 7 bases, leaving 5 bases between them. The CDR3 coding sequence is TGTGCCAGTAGTCCCGGCGGGGAGCTGTTTTTT. This gives the protein CASSPGGELFF.

The genes are TRBV7-6 and TRBJ1-1; D possibly corresponds to TRBD1 (5 bases). Trimming shortened V by 1 base and J by 2 bases, and 8 bases separated the two germline ends. In germline, CDR1 is SGHVS, CDR2 FNYEAQ. The CDR3 covers 14 residues. CDR3 nucleotides: TGTGCCAGCAGCTTAGGGGGGGGAAACACTGAAGCTTTCTTT. Protein: CASSLGGGNTEAFF. The full variable domain, with the rest looked up from reference TRBV7-6 and TRBJ1-1, is GAGVSQSPRYKVTKRGQDVALRCDPISGHVSLYWYRQALGQGPEFLTYFNYEAQQDKSGLPNDRFSAERPEGSISTLTIQRTEQRDSAMYRCASSLGGGNTEAFFGQGTRLTVV.

V usage is TRBV7-2 and J usage is TRBJ1-2; 8 bases align to TRBD1. Germline assignment: CDR1 SGHTA and CDR2 FQGNSA. CDR3 length: 14 amino acids. Trimming took 5 bases from V and 3 from J; bases not matched to a gene: 5. For the CDR3, the DNA is TGTGCCAGCAGCCGAGGGACAGGAGACTATGGCTACACCTTC. Protein sequence: CASSRGTGDYGYTF. Based on the CDR3 plus reference TRBV7-2 and TRBJ1-2, the full variable domain is GAGVSQSPSNKVTEKGKDVELRCDPISGHTALYWYRQSLGQGLEFLIYFQGNSAPDKSGLPSDRFSAERTGGSVSTLTIQRTQQEDSAVYLCASSRGTGDYGYTFGSGTRLTVV.

The chain combines TRBV19 with TRBJ1-2, with 7 bases matching TRBD1. Germline values: CDR1 LNHDA, CDR2 SQIVND (reference sequence). Trimming cost V 7 bases and J 4 bases; bases outside gene matches: 6. The CDR3 length is 13 residues. The CDR3 DNA reads as TGTGCCAGTAAAAACCAGGGGGTCTATGGCTACACCTTC. Translated, it gives CASKNQGVYGYTF.

The chain combines TRBV4-3 with TRBJ2-7; 11 bases fit TRBD1. With 4 bases clipped from V and 8 bases from J, the junction kept 7 bases outside the gene matches. Looked up from germline, CDR1 is LGHNA and CDR2 is YSLEER. The CDR3 totals 14 residues. CDR3 sequence (DNA): TGCGCCAGCAGCCTGTCCGGGACAGGGGGTCAGCAGTACTTC. Translation gives CASSLSGTGGQQYF.

V is TRBV5-1 and J is TRBJ1-6; D remains ambiguous. CDR3 size: 15 residues. Deletions cut 6 bases from V and 9 bases from J, with 19 bases between. Germline CDR1 and CDR2: SGHRS and YFSETQ. Here the CDR3 reads CASNYEGTLGSPLHF. DNA of the CDR3: TGCGCCAGCAACTATGAGGGCACCTTAGGTTCACCCCTCCACTTT.

The CDR3 coding sequence is TGTGCCAGTAGTATAAAGGGGCCCCACGAGCAGTACTTC. Translated: CASSIKGPHEQYF. V is TRBV19 and J is TRBJ2-7; the D gene is possibly TRBD1 (5 bases). V lost 2 bases and J 5 bases, leaving 10 bases between the germline ends. The CDR3 spans 13 residues. CDR1 is LNHDA, CDR2 SQIVND, per germline (reference sequence). The full variable domain, rest sourced from reference TRBV19 and TRBJ2-7, is DGGITQSPKYLFRKEGQNVTLSCEQNLNHDAMYWYRQDPGQGLRLIYYSQIVNDFQKGDIAEGYSVSREKKESFPLTVTSAQKNPTAFYLCASSIKGPHEQYFGPGTRLTVT.

The rearrangement joins TRBV6-1 to TRBJ1-5; D is undetermined. This CDR3 has 14 residues. Germline V gene lookup returns CDR1 MNHNS and CDR2 SASEGT. Trimming shortened V by 5 bases and J by 4 bases, and 12 bases separated the two germline ends. The CDR3 DNA follows: TGTGCCAGCAGTACCGGACGTTTTAATCAGCCCCAGCATTTT. It codes for CASSTGRFNQPQHF.

V gene TRBV6-5 combines with J gene TRBJ2-7, with D perhaps TRBD1 or TRBD2 (5 bases each). V was shortened by 0 bases and J by 3 bases, with 9 bases between the two germline ends. Germline CDR1 reads MNHEY; CDR2 reads SVGAGI. There are 14 residues in the CDR3. This chain's CDR3 is CASSYSGRNYEQYF. In DNA form, the CDR3 reads TGTGCCAGCAGTTACTCGGGACGGAACTACGAGCAGTACTTC.

The chain recombines TRBV15 with TRBJ1-2; D not certain. V shed 4 bases and J shed 2 bases, with 8 bases lying between them. CDR1 LNHNV and CDR2 YYDKDF come from the germline V gene (reference sequence). CDR3 length: 13 residues. CDR3 sequence (DNA): TGTGCCACCAGCACCGACGGGAACTATGGCTACACCTTC. Amino acid sequence: CATSTDGNYGYTF.

V is TRBV5-1 and J is TRBJ2-5, with D perhaps matching TRBD2 (5 bases). CDR1 SGHRS and CDR2 YFSETQ come from the germline V gene. There are 14 residues in the CDR3. Trimming took off 4 bases at V and 3 bases at J, with 13 bases between the two ends. This CDR3 reads CASSDMDGEETQYF. The CDR3 region has the DNA TGCGCCAGCAGCGACATGGACGGGGAAGAGACCCAGTACTTC. The full variable domain, with the rest looked up from reference TRBV5-1 and TRBJ2-5, is KAGVTQTPRYLIKTRGQQVTLSCSPISGHRSVSWYQQTPGQGLQFLFEYFSETQRNKGNFPGRFSGRQFSNSRSEMNVSTLELGDSALYLCASSDMDGEETQYFGPGTRLLVL.

V is TRBV4-1 and J is TRBJ2-7; 8 nucleotides agree with TRBD1. J lost 6 bases, V lost 6 bases, and 10 bases had no gene match. The CDR3 loop spans 14 amino acids. Germline V lookup: CDR1 MGHRA, CDR2 YSYEKL. CDR3 DNA: TGCGCCAGCAGTTTTGGACAGGGTCGGGGCGAGCAGTACTTC. Its translation is CASSFGQGRGEQYF.